These T cell receptor beta chains were read from a single sample in a study of graft-versus-host responses after intestinal transplantation. Some clones are missing from TCRdb's copy, which holds only in-frame ones; the method was immunoSEQ multiplex PCR. The repertoire holds just over 20,000 clones, with 80% to 95% as singletons. The sample here was PBMCs, taken about 260 days after intestinal transplant. The receptors come from a human patient who received an intestinal transplant, so some T cells may come from the graft donor. Each CDR3 is given with its conserved first and last residue. The D gene is left open where the match is weak.

-	TRBV10-3	TRBJ1-1	14	CAIRKLGGGAEAFF
-	TRBV11-2	TRBJ1-2	14	CASSFTRDSWGYTF
TRBD2	TRBV4-1	TRBJ2-5	15	CASSREAGVVETQYF
-	TRBV5-4	TRBJ1-4	17	CASSLDPHKSTNEKLFF
TRBD1	TRBV19	TRBJ2-3	16	CASIRAGTGGKDTQYF
TRBD1	TRBV30	TRBJ2-6	16	CAWSVGGAAGANVLTF
-	TRBV4-2	TRBJ1-3	16	CASSQERARSGNTIYF
TRBD1	TRBV7-9	TRBJ1-3	16	CASSAKEPGQLNTIYF
TRBD1	TRBV5-6	TRBJ1-3	19	CASSLAPPGQVSSGNTIYF
-	TRBV28	TRBJ1-5	14	CASSSPYSNQPQHF
TRBD2	TRBV5-1	-	14	CASSFREGLYEQYF
-	TRBV5-6	TRBJ2-3	11	CASLDGDTQYF
TRBD2	TRBV5-1	TRBJ2-5	12	CASSWGRDEQHF
TRBD1	TRBV7-6	TRBJ2-7	14	CASSSTQGAGEQYF
-	TRBV7-9	TRBJ2-7	13	CASSSGFLYEQYF
TRBD1	TRBV18	TRBJ1-4	15	CASSPNRDRDEKLFF
-	TRBV5-1	TRBJ2-7	14	CASSLDGSSEEQYF
TRBD1	TRBV19	TRBJ1-3	18	CASSTRYGQVLSGNTIYF
TRBD2	TRBV7-8	TRBJ2-3	16	CASSLASASGTDTQYF
-	TRBV6-1	TRBJ2-1	12	CASSLSRNEQFF
TRBD1	TRBV2	TRBJ1-2	13	CASNPGQGYGYTF
-	TRBV5-1	TRBJ1-2	13	CASSLAVDYGYTF